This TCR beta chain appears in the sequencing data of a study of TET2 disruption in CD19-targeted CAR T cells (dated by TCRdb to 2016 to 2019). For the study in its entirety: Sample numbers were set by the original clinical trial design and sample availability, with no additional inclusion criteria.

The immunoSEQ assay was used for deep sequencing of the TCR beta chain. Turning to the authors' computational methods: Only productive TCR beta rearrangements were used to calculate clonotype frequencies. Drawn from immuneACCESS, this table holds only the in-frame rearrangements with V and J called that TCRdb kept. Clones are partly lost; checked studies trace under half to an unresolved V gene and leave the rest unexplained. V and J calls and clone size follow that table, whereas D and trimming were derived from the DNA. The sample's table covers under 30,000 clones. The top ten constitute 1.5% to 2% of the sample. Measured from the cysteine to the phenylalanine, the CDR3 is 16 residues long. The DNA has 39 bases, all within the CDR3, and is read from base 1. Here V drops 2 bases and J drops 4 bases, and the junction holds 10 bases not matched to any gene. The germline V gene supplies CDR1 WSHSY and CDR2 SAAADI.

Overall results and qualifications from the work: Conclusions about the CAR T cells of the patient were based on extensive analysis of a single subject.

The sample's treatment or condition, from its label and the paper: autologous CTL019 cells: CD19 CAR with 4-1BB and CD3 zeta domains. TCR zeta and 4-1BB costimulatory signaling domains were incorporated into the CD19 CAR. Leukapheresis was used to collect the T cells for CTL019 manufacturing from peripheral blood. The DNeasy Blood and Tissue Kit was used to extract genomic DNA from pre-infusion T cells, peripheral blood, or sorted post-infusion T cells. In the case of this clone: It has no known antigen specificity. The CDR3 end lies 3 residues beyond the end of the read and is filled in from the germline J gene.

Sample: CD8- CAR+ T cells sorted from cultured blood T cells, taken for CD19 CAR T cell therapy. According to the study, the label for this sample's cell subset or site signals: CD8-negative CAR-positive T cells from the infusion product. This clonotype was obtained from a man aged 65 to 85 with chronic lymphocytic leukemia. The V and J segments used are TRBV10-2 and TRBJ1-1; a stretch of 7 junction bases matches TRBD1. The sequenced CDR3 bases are TGCGCCAGCAGTGAGACCAAATCTAGGGGGCTCACTGAA. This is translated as CASSETKSRGLTE. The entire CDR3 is CASSETKSRGLTEAFF.